One and the same sample provided the 27 T cell receptor beta chains below, sequenced in a study of shared clonotypes between healthy human individuals. Here immunoSEQ multiplex PCR was the method, and the copy in TCRdb shows in-frame clones only, minus some. The table has around 1.4 million clones, roughly 98.5% seen once. Source material: naive CD4+ T cells sorted from blood. Noted subset: CD45RA+ positively selected. Every receptor here comes from a man between 25 and 39 years old in good health.

The DNA of the CDR3 is TGTGCCAGCAGTGCGGTGATCCCATACGAGCAGTACTTC. Protein product: CASSAVIPYEQYF. The V and J genes are TRBV28 and TRBJ2-7; D call uncertain. Trimming shortened V by 5 bases and J by 4 bases, and 12 bases separated the two germline ends. This CDR3 has 13 amino acids. Germline CDR1 reads MDHEN; CDR2 reads SYDVKM.

The J gene is TRBJ1-5, the V gene TRBV28, with 7 positions matching TRBD1. The CDR3 is 12 amino acids. CDR1 and CDR2 from the germline V gene are MDHEN and SYDVKM. V was pared by 6 bases and J by 8 bases, with 4 bases of the junction left unmatched. The CDR3 coding sequence is TGTGCCAGCAGAAACAGGGGAGAGCCCCAGCATTTT. Translated: CASRNRGEPQHF.

The chain recombines TRBV6-6 with TRBJ2-3, with D unclear. The CDR3 is 13 residues long. V was clipped by 8 bases and J by 4 bases, with 13 bases between them. CDR1 is MNHNY, CDR2 SVGAGI, per germline (reference sequence). The CDR3 coding sequence is TGTGCCAGCCGAAGCCTGACGGCAGATACGCAGTATTTT. It codes for CASRSLTADTQYF.

The CDR3 DNA sequence: TGTGCCAGTAGTTTACCAACTGAAGCTTTCTTT. Translation: CASSLPTEAFF. The chain links TRBV19 to TRBJ1-1; no clear D. Trimming took off 5 bases at V and 5 bases at J, with 6 bases between the two ends. This CDR3 is 11 amino acids long. CDR1 and CDR2 (germline): LNHDA, SQIVND (reference sequence). Drawing the rest from reference TRBV19 and TRBJ1-1, the complete variable domain is DGGITQSPKYLFRKEGQNVTLSCEQNLNHDAMYWYRQDPGQGLRLIYYSQIVNDFQKGDIAEGYSVSREKKESFPLTVTSAQKNPTAFYLCASSLPTEAFFGQGTRLTVV.

The CDR3 coding sequence is TGCGCCAGCAGCTTATCTCTGGACAGAGGGGTAAAGCAGTACTTC. Protein product: CASSLSLDRGVKQYF. J is TRBJ2-7 and V is TRBV5-1; D perhaps matches TRBD1 (6 bases). Germline V gene sequence: CDR1 SGHRS, CDR2 YFSETQ. Trimming took 2 bases from V and 8 from J, leaving 20 bases between them. The CDR3 loop spans 15 amino acids.

V gene TRBV28 combines with J gene TRBJ2-2; possible D gene TRBD1, 6 bases. Germline V CDR1 and CDR2: MDHEN, SYDVKM. This CDR3 region has 13 residues. V shed 1 base and J shed 9 bases, with 9 bases lying between them. The CDR3 DNA reads as TGTGCCAGCAGTTTATCAGGGGCCAGGGAGCTGTTTTTT. Residues: CASSLSGARELFF.

The chain combines TRBV5-1 with TRBJ1-4; TRBD1 matches 12 bases. Germline CDR1 reads SGHRS; CDR2 reads YFSETQ. The CDR3 consists of 16 residues. J lost 8 bases, V lost 0 bases, and 5 bases had no gene match. The CDR3 coding sequence is TGCGCCAGCAGCTTGGGCGGGACAGGGGGCGAGGAAAAACTGTTTTTT. Its protein is CASSLGGTGGEEKLFF.

The gene calls are TRBV28 and TRBJ2-2; tentative D call: TRBD2 (5 bases). Trimming removed 2 bases at V and 0 bases at J, with 13 bases between. This CDR3 has 17 amino acids. Per germline, CDR1 MDHEN and CDR2 SYDVKM. The CDR3 reads CASSLVGVSSNTGELFF. The CDR3 nucleotides are TGTGCCAGCAGTTTAGTCGGGGTGTCCTCGAACACCGGGGAGCTGTTTTTT.

The chain is built from TRBV2 and TRBJ2-6; tentative D call: TRBD1 (6 bases). This CDR3 is 18 amino acids long. V lost 5 bases and J lost 2, with 19 bases in between. Germline CDR1 SNHLY, CDR2 FYNNEI. The CDR3 sequence: CASSRRRDITPGANVLTF. CDR3 nucleotides: TGTGCCAGCAGTAGACGTCGGGACATCACTCCTGGGGCCAACGTCCTGACTTTC.

This rearrangement joins TRBV6-5 to TRBJ2-2; TRBD2 aligns across 8 bases. V lost 8 bases, J lost 6 bases, and 11 bases stayed unmatched. The CDR3 length is 15 residues. In germline, CDR1 is MNHEY, CDR2 SVGAGI. CDR3 protein: CASGGSGRGAGELFF. DNA of the CDR3: TGTGCCAGCGGGGGGAGCGGGAGAGGTGCCGGGGAGCTGTTTTTT.

The chain carries TRBV27 and TRBJ2-3; possible D gene TRBD1, 6 bases. The CDR3 is 15 residues long. V lost 2 bases and J 0 bases, leaving 9 bases between the germline ends. Germline V gene sequence: CDR1 MNHEY, CDR2 SMNVEV (reference sequence). In DNA form, the CDR3 reads TGTGCCAGCAGTTTAAGGACAGTCAGCACAGATACGCAGTATTTT. This gives the protein CASSLRTVSTDTQYF.

This clone was detected a few times. The chain links TRBV18 to TRBJ2-7; a weak D match, TRBD1 (7 bases). Germline assignment: CDR1 KGHSH and CDR2 LQKENI. The V gene lost 6 bases and the J gene lost 3 bases, with 15 bases spanning the gap. The CDR3 has 14 amino acids. The CDR3 coding sequence is TGTGCCAGCTCGGAGGGACAGCCAAACTACGAGCAGTACTTC. Its protein product is CASSEGQPNYEQYF.

The chain recombines TRBV4-1 with TRBJ2-5; D perhaps matches TRBD2 (7 bases). The CDR3 runs 16 residues. Germline assignment: CDR1 MGHRA and CDR2 YSYEKL. V gave up 3 bases and J gave up 5 bases, with 19 bases separating them. The CDR3 region is CASSQGGGRGKETQYF. CDR3 DNA sequence: TGCGCCAGCAGCCAGGGGGGCGGGAGAGGGAAGGAGACCCAGTACTTC.

The V call is TRBV7-7, the J call TRBJ1-1; TRBD1 aligns across 7 bases. The junction had 22 bases not matched to a gene; V was cut back by 5 bases and J by 4 bases. Germline V CDR1 and CDR2: SSHAT, FNYEAQ (reference sequence). The CDR3 covers 19 residues. CDR3 region: CASSPRSAAAGGVLTEAFF. CDR3 nucleotides: TGTGCCAGCAGCCCACGTTCCGCCGCCGCAGGGGGGGTGCTCACTGAAGCTTTCTTT.

J is TRBJ1-3 and V is TRBV6-5; TRBD1 might be the D (5 bases). Trimming shortened V by 3 bases and J by 4 bases, and 13 bases separated the two germline ends. This CDR3 has 15 residues. Germline CDR1 MNHEY, CDR2 SVGAGI. The CDR3, as DNA: TGTGCCAGCAGTTATCAAGGGGAACCCGGAAACACCATATATTTT. It codes for CASSYQGEPGNTIYF.

The V gene is TRBV25-1, the J gene TRBJ2-3, with a weak D call TRBD2 (5 bases). Trimming removed 0 bases from V and 7 bases from J, with 8 bases in between. Germline V CDR1 and CDR2: MGHDK, SYGVNS. CDR3 length: 13 amino acids. The CDR3 is CASSEYRRYTQYF. CDR3 bases: TGTGCCAGCAGTGAATATCGGAGGTATACGCAGTATTTT. Drawing the rest from reference TRBV25-1 and TRBJ2-3, the complete variable domain is EADIYQTPRYLVIGTGKKITLECSQTMGHDKMYWYQQDPGMELHLIHYSYGVNSTEKGDLSSESTVSRIRTEHFPLTLESARPSHTSQYLCASSEYRRYTQYFGPGTRLTVL.

This chain connects TRBV4-2 to TRBJ2-1; unclear D gene. V was clipped by 4 bases and J by 3 bases, with 13 bases between them. In germline, CDR1 is LGHNA, CDR2 YNFKEQ. CDR3 length: 15 amino acids. Written as DNA, the CDR3 is TGTGCCAGCAGCCTCGGGTTGATTGTCTACAATGAGCAGTTCTTC. Translating it yields CASSLGLIVYNEQFF.

The CDR3 nucleotides are TGTGCCATCAGTGAGTCCGGGACACCTGACGAGCAGTACTTC. Amino acids: CAISESGTPDEQYF. The chain employs TRBV10-3 and TRBJ2-7; perhaps TRBD1 as D (6 bases). The CDR3 extends over 14 amino acids. Germline V gives CDR1 ENHRY, CDR2 SYGVKD. The V end lost 0 bases, the J end lost 5 bases, and 11 bases lay between the germline ends.

V usage is TRBV11-3 and J usage is TRBJ2-1; D is unresolved. V was clipped by 1 base and J by 2 bases, with 12 bases between them. CDR3 length: 16 amino acids. Germline values: CDR1 SGHNT, CDR2 YENEEA. As DNA, the CDR3 is TGTGCCAGCAGCTTAGGCCTGGCTCCTACCTACAATGAGCAGTTCTTC. Translating gives CASSLGLAPTYNEQFF. Using reference TRBV11-3 and TRBJ2-1 for the parts outside the CDR3, the full variable domain is EAGVVQSPRYKIIEKKQPVAFWCNPISGHNTLYWYLQNLGQGPELLIRYENEEAVDDSQLPKDRFSAERLKGVDSTLKIQPAELGDSAVYLCASSLGLAPTYNEQFFGPGTRLTVL.

Regarding this clone: Within the sample, other DNA sequences also encode this same CDR3. V usage is TRBV28 and J usage is TRBJ1-5; 9 bases fit TRBD1. In germline, CDR1 is MDHEN, CDR2 SYDVKM. V gave up 5 bases and J gave up 4 bases; unmatched junction bases: 9. CDR3 length: 16 amino acids. For the CDR3, the DNA is TGTGCCAGCAGTCCACACAGGGGGCAAGGGAATCAGCCCCAGCATTTT. This codes for CASSPHRGQGNQPQHF.

The chain couples TRBV27 to TRBJ1-2; 8 bases agree with TRBD1. V shed 3 bases and J 3 bases; nucleotides not matched to a gene: 3. This CDR3 has 14 amino acids. Germline V gives CDR1 MNHEY, CDR2 SMNVEV (reference sequence). CDR3 sequence reads: CASSFAGGDYGYTF. CDR3 sequence (DNA): TGTGCCAGCAGTTTTGCAGGGGGCGACTATGGCTACACCTTC.

This sequence joins TRBV19 and TRBJ2-7, with 7 nucleotides matching TRBD1. With V trimmed by 8 bases and J by 4 bases, 14 bases remained unmatched. The CDR3 runs 15 residues. CDR1 and CDR2 (germline): LNHDA, SQIVND (reference sequence). CDR3 loop: CASAPRTGQIYEQYF. CDR3 in DNA: TGTGCCAGTGCCCCGAGGACAGGCCAAATTTACGAGCAGTACTTC. Drawing the rest from reference TRBV19 and TRBJ2-7, the complete variable domain is DGGITQSPKYLFRKEGQNVTLSCEQNLNHDAMYWYRQDPGQGLRLIYYSQIVNDFQKGDIAEGYSVSREKKESFPLTVTSAQKNPTAFYLCASAPRTGQIYEQYFGPGTRLTVT.

V gene TRBV5-1 combines with J gene TRBJ2-1, with D perhaps matching TRBD2 (6 bases). CDR1 and CDR2 from the germline V gene are SGHRS and YFSETQ. The CDR3 loop spans 13 amino acids. Trimming cost V 3 bases and J 5 bases, with 9 bases left between them. CDR3 nucleotides: TGCGCCAGCAGCTCCGGGAGACACAATGAGCAGTTCTTC. Translated, it gives CASSSGRHNEQFF.

The chain couples TRBV9 to TRBJ2-5; weak D call: TRBD2 (5 bases). Between the trimmed V and J ends, which lost 0 bases and 0 bases, there was a span of 12 bases. Germline V gene lookup returns CDR1 SGDLS and CDR2 YYNGEE. The CDR3 extends over 16 amino acids. The CDR3 reads CASSVGRHGNQETQYF. The CDR3 DNA reads as TGTGCCAGCAGCGTAGGTAGGCACGGGAACCAAGAGACCCAGTACTTC.

With respect to this clone: The same CDR3 also results from other DNA sequences found in this sample. This chain uses TRBV9 with TRBJ2-6, with D unresolved. The CDR3 runs 14 residues. The V end was cut by 3 bases, the J end by 0 bases, with 4 bases between. In germline, CDR1 is SGDLS, CDR2 YYNGEE. Written as DNA, the CDR3 is TGTGCCAGCAGCGGAGGCTCTGGGGCCAACGTCCTGACTTTC. Amino acids: CASSGGSGANVLTF.

The chain employs TRBV6-6 and TRBJ2-1; D unresolved. Germline V CDR1 and CDR2: MNHNY, SVGAGI (reference sequence). The CDR3 sequence is 14 residues long. V was shortened by 4 bases and J by 7 bases, with 14 bases between the two germline ends. The CDR3 is CASSFRPRTNEQFF. Written as DNA, the CDR3 is TGTGCCAGCAGTTTCAGACCCCGTACGAATGAGCAGTTCTTC.

The chain carries TRBV7-3 and TRBJ2-7; D is tentatively TRBD1 or TRBD2 (5 bases each). V gave up 5 bases and J gave up 2 bases, with 16 bases separating them. The CDR3 totals 15 residues. Germline CDR1 and CDR2: SGHTA and FQGTGA. This CDR3 reads CASSPGAGRPYEQYF. Written as DNA, the CDR3 is TGTGCCAGCAGCCCCGGGGCAGGGCGCCCCTACGAGCAGTACTTC.